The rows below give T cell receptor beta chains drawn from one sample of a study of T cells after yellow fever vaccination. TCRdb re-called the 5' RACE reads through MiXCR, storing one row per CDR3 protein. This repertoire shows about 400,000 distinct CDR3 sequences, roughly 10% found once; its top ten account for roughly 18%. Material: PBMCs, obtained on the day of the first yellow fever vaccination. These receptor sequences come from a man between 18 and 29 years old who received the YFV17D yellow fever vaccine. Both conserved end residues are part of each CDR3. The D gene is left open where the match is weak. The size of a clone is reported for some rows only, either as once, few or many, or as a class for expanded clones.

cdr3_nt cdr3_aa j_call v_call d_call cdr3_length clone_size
TGTGCCAGCAGTTTAAGGGGACAGGGGGGGAACATTCAGTACTTC CASSLRGQGGNIQYF TRBJ2-4 TRBV12-3/TRBV12-4 TRBD1 15 few
TGTGCTAGTGGTTTGCTATACGGTGAAATGAACACTGAAGCTTTCTTT CASGLLYGEMNTEAFF TRBJ1-1 TRBV12-5 . 16 .
TGTGCCAGCAGTTACCTAGGGGGCACAGATACGCAGTATTTT CASSYLGGTDTQYF TRBJ2-3 TRBV6-5 . 14 .
TGCAGTGGAGATACAGGGGTAAATGAGCAGTTCTTC CSGDTGVNEQFF TRBJ2-1 TRBV20-1 TRBD1 12 few
TGTGCCAGCAGCTTAGGGGGGGCCAACAATCAGCCCCAGCATTTT CASSLGGANNQPQHF TRBJ1-5 TRBV7-2 . 15 .
TGCAGTGCTCCCCGTACAGGGAGCTCCTACGAGCAGTACTTC CSAPRTGSSYEQYF TRBJ2-7 TRBV20-1 . 14 few
TGCAGCGTCGAATATAGGGTCAGCGGTGAGCAGTTCTTC CSVEYRVSGEQFF TRBJ2-1 TRBV29-1 . 13 few
TGTGCCAGCAGCCAGAGACTAGCCACAGATACGCAGTATTTT CASSQRLATDTQYF TRBJ2-3 TRBV7-2 TRBD2 14 .
TGTGCCAGCAGCTTAAGGTCCCCAGGGCTAGCGGGGGGCTGGGATACGCAGTATTTT CASSLRSPGLAGGWDTQYF TRBJ2-3 TRBV7-3 TRBD2 19 few
TGTGCCAGCAGTTATTTTAGCGGACTTCAAGAGACCCAGTACTTC CASSYFSGLQETQYF TRBJ2-5 TRBV6-2/TRBV6-3 . 15 .
TGTGCCAGCAGCTTCCCTGGGGGCGATACGCAGTATTTT CASSFPGGDTQYF TRBJ2-3 TRBV7-2 . 13 many
TGTGCCAGCAGCCAGGGGACAGGATTGTCGAACACCGGGGAGCTGTTTTTT CASSQGTGLSNTGELFF TRBJ2-2 TRBV3-1 TRBD1 17 few
TGCAGCGTTGGCAACTGGGGCTACAATGAGCAGTTCTTC CSVGNWGYNEQFF TRBJ2-1 TRBV29-1 . 13 .
TGCGCCAGCAGCTTGGGATCCTCTAGCGGGGGTATCAACAATGAGCAGTTCTTC CASSLGSSSGGINNEQFF TRBJ2-1 TRBV5-1 TRBD2 18 few
TGTGCCAGCAGCTTGTACGGGGACGGCTACACCTTC CASSLYGDGYTF TRBJ1-2 TRBV7-2 . 12 .
TGTGCCAGCTCACCGGACAGCCGCCGAGGCTACACCTTC CASSPDSRRGYTF TRBJ1-2 TRBV18 . 13 .
TGCGCCAGCAGCCCCCAGGGGGCGGGGAACACTGAAGCTTTCTTT CASSPQGAGNTEAFF TRBJ1-1 TRBV4-1 TRBD1 15 .
TGTGCCAGCAGCTTAGACCCAGGACAGTCTTATGGCTACACCTTC CASSLDPGQSYGYTF TRBJ1-2 TRBV7-2 . 15 few
TGTGCCAGCAGGGGGACTAGCGGGGCCGGGGAGCTGTTTTTT CASRGTSGAGELFF TRBJ2-2 TRBV7-8 TRBD2 14 .
TGTGCCAGCAGCCGTGGGACTACCCCGCTTAGTGCAGATACGCAGTATTTT CASSRGTTPLSADTQYF TRBJ2-3 TRBV7-9 TRBD2 17 .
TGTGCCAGCACCACAGGGGGCGCCGACAATGAGCAGTTCTTC CASTTGGADNEQFF TRBJ2-1 TRBV6-1 TRBD1 14 .
TGTGCCAGCAGCTACAGCGGGGGGGCTTTCGACAAAAACATTCAGTACTTC CASSYSGGAFDKNIQYF TRBJ2-4 TRBV7-9 TRBD2 17 .
TGTGCCATCAGGGCCCGGTTCACAGATACGCAGTATTTT CAIRARFTDTQYF TRBJ2-3 TRBV10-3 . 13 few
TGTGCCAGTAGTATAGAAGAGCGGGACTACAATGAGCAGTTCTTC CASSIEERDYNEQFF TRBJ2-1 TRBV19 TRBD2 15 few
TGTGCCAGCTCACCGCCGGGACAGGGTTTGGATTCACCCCTCCACTTT CASSPPGQGLDSPLHF TRBJ1-6 TRBV18 TRBD1 16 few
TGTGCCAGCAGCCACTCTCCCCCGGGAGTGAACACTGAAGCTTTCTTT CASSHSPPGVNTEAFF TRBJ1-1 TRBV3-1 . 16 few
TGTGCCAGCAGCCAATGGACTAGCGGTCAAGAGACCCAGTACTTC CASSQWTSGQETQYF TRBJ2-5 TRBV3-1 TRBD2 15 few
TGTGCCAGCAGCTTGTCAAGAAGCTCTGGAAACACCATATATTTT CASSLSRSSGNTIYF TRBJ1-3 TRBV7-9 . 15 .
TGTGCCAGCAGCGTAGACGGGGGACGAAGAGAAAAACTGTTTTTT CASSVDGGRREKLFF TRBJ1-4 TRBV9 . 15 few
TGTGCCAGCAGTCTCAACGGGGGTGGGGCTTTCTTT CASSLNGGGAFF TRBJ1-1 TRBV28 . 12 .
TGTGCCAGCAGCTTAGGGACCGCTCAAGGAGGAGGTATCGAGACCCAGTACTTC CASSLGTAQGGGIETQYF TRBJ2-5 TRBV11-1 . 18 few
TGTGCCAGCAGTACATTCCGCGGAGCCCTTGGCCACAATGAGCAGTTCTTC CASSTFRGALGHNEQFF TRBJ2-1 TRBV6-2/TRBV6-3 . 17 few
TGTGCCAGCAGTCACCGGGACCTTAACACCGGGGAGCTGTTTTTT CASSHRDLNTGELFF TRBJ2-2 TRBV7-8 . 15 .
TGTGCCAGCAGTGAAGAAGGGGGACAAGGCGGTGGCTACACCTTC CASSEEGGQGGGYTF TRBJ1-2 TRBV2 . 15 few
TGTGCCACCAGCGGCTGGGAGAACCTAAACATTCAGTACTTC CATSGWENLNIQYF TRBJ2-4 TRBV15 . 14 few
TGTGCCAGCAGCGTGGGACAGGGCTCTAGCACAGATACGCAGTATTTT CASSVGQGSSTDTQYF TRBJ2-3 TRBV9 TRBD1 16 few
TGCGCCAGCAGGTGGCAGGGGAAGGGGGATACGCAGTATTTT CASRWQGKGDTQYF TRBJ2-3 TRBV5-1 . 14 many
TGTGCCAGCAGCGTTTCCCGACTTACCGGGGAGCTGTTTTTT CASSVSRLTGELFF TRBJ2-2 TRBV9 . 14 few
TGTGCCATCAGTGGACAGGGTAGCGAGCAGTACTTC CAISGQGSEQYF TRBJ2-7 TRBV10-3 TRBD1 12 many
TGTGCCAGCAGCCGACAGGAATTAAACTATGGCTACACCTTC CASSRQELNYGYTF TRBJ1-2 TRBV6-1 . 14 .
TGTGCCAGCAGCACCCGGAGAGGGACTGAAGCTTTCTTT CASSTRRGTEAFF TRBJ1-1 TRBV7-2 . 13 .